This T cell receptor beta chain was obtained from a study of T cell repertoires in cytomegalovirus infection. Turning to the study itself: Public TCR beta signatures indicated both CMV infection and matching HLA type. Whole-study results and caveats: HLA-C-restricted CMV-specific TCR beta clonotypes were dominant in the ex vivo response. People with CMV and the relevant HLA were identified by cumulative public TCR beta family frequency.

TCRdb re-derived calls from the reads in MiXCR, one entry per CDR3 protein. The table lists approximately 250,000 distinct CDR3 sequences, 5% to 8.5% of them singletons, with roughly 6% in the top ten. This clonotype was found a few times. Its target is not known. The sequenced material came from PBMCs. This clonotype was obtained from a human donor in good health (CMV status not recorded). Some clones in this sample may be carry-over from other donors' samples.

CDR3 coding DNA: TGCAGCGTTATGGGGGGGAACACTGAAGCTTTCTTT. Encoded protein: CSVMGGNTEAFF. This chain connects TRBV29-1 to TRBJ1-1; D is possibly TRBD1 (5 bases). This CDR3 has 12 residues. The V and J ends lost 5 bases and 1 base respectively, with 8 bases between them. Germline V gene sequence: CDR1 SQVTM, CDR2 ANQGSEA.